Listed here are 23 T cell receptor beta chains from one sample, sequenced in a study of blood T cell repertoires in COVID-19. Libraries were prepared by immunoSEQ multiplex PCR; TCRdb keeps only in-frame clonotypes and omits some of them. The table has fewer than 150,000 clones, approximately 90% seen once; the top ten hold approximately 4%. Material: peripheral blood. These receptors came from a woman in her forties with acute or convalescent COVID-19.

This clone was observed a handful of times. This sequence joins TRBV3-1 (or the pseudogene TRBV3-2) and TRBJ1-5; 9 bases are a match to TRBD1. The V and J ends lost 3 bases and 4 bases, in that order; junction bases with no gene match: 4. Germline CDR1 LGHDT, CDR2 YNNKEL (reference sequence). CDR3 length: 15 amino acids. CDR3 DNA sequence: TGTGCCAGCAGCCAGGACAGGGGTAGGAATCAGCCCCAGCATTTT. The encoded protein is CASSQDRGRNQPQHF.

The chain joins TRBV7-2 to TRBJ1-2, with a possible D match to TRBD1 (5 bases). The CDR3 has 14 amino acids. V lost 0 bases and J lost 5, with 10 bases in between. In germline, CDR1 is SGHTA, CDR2 FQGNSA. Here the CDR3 reads CASSLAGLGYGYTF. The CDR3, as DNA: TGTGCCAGCAGCTTAGCGGGACTGGGGTATGGCTACACCTTC. Complete variable domain (other parts from reference TRBV7-2 and TRBJ1-2): GAGVSQSPSNKVTEKGKDVELRCDPISGHTALYWYRQSLGQGLEFLIYFQGNSAPDKSGLPSDRFSAERTGGSVSTLTIQRTQQEDSAVYLCASSLAGLGYGYTFGSGTRLTVV.

V usage is TRBV6-5 and J usage is TRBJ2-1; 9 positions agree with TRBD1. The CDR3 is 16 residues long. V shed 2 bases and J 4 bases; nucleotides not matched to a gene: 6. Germline V lookup: CDR1 MNHEY, CDR2 SVGAGI. This chain's CDR3 is CASSYRSTGGYNEQFF. The CDR3 DNA reads as TGTGCCAGCAGTTACAGGTCGACAGGGGGGTACAATGAGCAGTTCTTC.

DNA of the CDR3: TGCGCCAGCAGCCTGGGGGCGGGTCAGCCCCAGCATTTT. This codes for CASSLGAGQPQHF. The chain joins TRBV4-1 to TRBJ1-5, with a tentative D call TRBD1 (6 bases). The CDR3 contains 13 residues. V lost 4 bases, J lost 6 bases, and 10 bases lay in between. Germline assignment: CDR1 MGHRA and CDR2 YSYEKL.

This clone showed up just once. The V gene is TRBV6-2 or TRBV6-3, the J gene TRBJ1-2; 8 bases agree with TRBD1. CDR3 length: 14 residues. Trimming took 2 bases from V and 7 from J; bases not matched to a gene: 6. Per germline, CDR1 MNHEY and CDR2 SVGEGT. The CDR3 region is CASSYPDRVGGYTF. CDR3 coding DNA: TGTGCCAGCAGTTACCCGGACAGGGTTGGTGGCTACACCTTC.

The rearrangement uses TRBV19 and TRBJ2-2, with 14 bases lining up with TRBD2. Germline V gene data show CDR1 as LNHDA and CDR2 as SQIVND (reference sequence). V was pared by 5 bases and J by 7 bases, with 6 bases of the junction left unmatched. CDR3 size: 16 residues. The CDR3 reads CASSQRLAGGLGELFF. In DNA form, the CDR3 reads TGTGCCAGTAGTCAACGACTAGCGGGAGGGCTCGGGGAGCTGTTTTTT.

This clone was counted once. The chain links TRBV28 to TRBJ2-1; TRBD2 matches 12 bases. Germline CDR1 is MDHEN and CDR2 is SYDVKM. The CDR3 spans 17 residues. V shed 8 bases and J 8 bases; nucleotides not matched to a gene: 16. For the CDR3, the DNA is TGTGCCAGCGATCCGGCTAGCGGGGGGGCCGATGTGGATGAGCAGTTCTTC. The encoded protein is CASDPASGGADVDEQFF.

The chain links TRBV12-3 or TRBV12-4 to TRBJ1-1, with 7 bases aligning to TRBD1. V gave up 6 bases and J gave up 11 bases; unmatched junction bases: 12. The CDR3 runs 13 residues. The CDR3 sequence: CASSLTDRALAFF. Here the CDR3 DNA reads TGTGCCAGCAGCTTAACCGACAGGGCCTTGGCTTTCTTT.

This chain uses TRBV5-4 with TRBJ2-7; 7 nucleotides agree with TRBD1. The CDR3 contains 15 residues. Germline V CDR1 and CDR2: SGHNT, YYREEE (reference sequence). J lost 2 bases, V lost 4 bases, and 9 bases had no gene match. The CDR3: CASSRAGQDTYEQYF. The CDR3 bases are TGTGCCAGCAGCCGAGCCGGACAGGACACCTACGAGCAGTACTTC. The whole variable domain, filled in from reference TRBV5-4 and TRBJ2-7, reads ETGVTQSPTHLIKTRGQQVTLRCSSQSGHNTVSWYQQALGQGPQFIFQYYREEENGRGNFPPRFSGLQFPNYSSELNVNALELDDSALYLCASSRAGQDTYEQYFGPGTRLTVT.

The chain is built from TRBV28 and TRBJ2-1; TRBD2 might be the D (5 bases). The CDR3 has 15 residues. V gave up 6 bases and J gave up 7 bases, with 19 bases separating them. In germline, CDR1 is MDHEN, CDR2 SYDVKM. CDR3 coding DNA: TGTGCCAGCAGCCCCCTAAGGTCTACGGGGAATGAGCAGTTCTTC. Protein product: CASSPLRSTGNEQFF.

The chain links TRBV19 to TRBJ2-1; D is possibly TRBD1 (6 bases). Trimming left V 3 bases short and J 9 bases short, with 12 bases between. The CDR3 covers 13 residues. Germline V gives CDR1 LNHDA, CDR2 SQIVND (reference sequence). The CDR3 spells CASSMGALAEQFF. CDR3 DNA sequence: TGTGCCAGTAGTATGGGGGCCCTGGCTGAGCAGTTCTTC.

The J gene is TRBJ1-1, the V gene TRBV4-1; weak D call: TRBD1 (6 bases). Germline lookup yields CDR1 MGHRA and CDR2 YSYEKL. Trimming pared 2 bases from V and 10 bases from J, leaving 17 bases between. The CDR3 consists of 14 residues. The CDR3 loop reads CASSQPENRARAFF. In nucleotides, the CDR3 is TGCGCCAGCAGCCAACCCGAGAACAGGGCTCGAGCTTTCTTT.

This clone was counted once. The chain joins TRBV28 to TRBJ2-7; 7 nucleotides align to TRBD1. The germline gives CDR1 MDHEN, CDR2 SYDVKM. V trimming: 6 bases; J trimming: 3 bases; junction bases outside the gene matches: 11. CDR3 length: 15 residues. The CDR3, as DNA: TGTGCCAGCAGCAGGTTGACAGGGTTCGTCTACGAGCAGTACTTC. It codes for CASSRLTGFVYEQYF.

V gene TRBV19 combines with J gene TRBJ1-1; TRBD1 aligns across 7 bases. Germline V gives CDR1 LNHDA, CDR2 SQIVND (reference sequence). This CDR3 is built from 13 residues. V shed 6 bases, J shed 0 bases, and the junction held 1 base outside the gene matches. The CDR3 DNA reads TGTGCCAGTAGCAGGGGGTTGAACACTGAAGCTTTCTTT. Its translation: CASSRGLNTEAFF.

This clone came up once. The V call is TRBV6-5, the J call TRBJ1-5; D is undetermined. Germline V CDR1 and CDR2: MNHEY, SVGAGI. The V end lost 4 bases, the J end lost 3 bases, and 13 bases lay between the germline ends. The length of the CDR3 is 15 residues. The CDR3 nucleotides read TGTGCCAGCAGTTCCCTAGACCCCCTCAATCAGCCCCAGCATTTT. Translating gives CASSSLDPLNQPQHF.

The rearrangement joins TRBV6-2 or TRBV6-3 to TRBJ1-1, with a tentative D call TRBD1 (6 bases). Germline CDR1 reads MNHEY; CDR2 reads SVGEGT. The CDR3 sequence is 15 residues long. Trimming removed 0 bases from V and 1 base from J, with 9 bases in between. CDR3: CASSYSTGTNTEAFF. In nucleotides, the CDR3 is TGTGCCAGCAGTTACTCTACAGGGACGAACACTGAAGCTTTCTTT.

The chain recombines TRBV18 with TRBJ2-1; perhaps TRBD2 as D (6 bases). The CDR3 is 14 amino acids. V shed 3 bases and J shed 5 bases, with 11 bases lying between them. From germline, CDR1 is KGHSH and CDR2 LQKENI. The CDR3 loop reads CASSPSGVNNEQFF. The CDR3 DNA follows: TGTGCCAGCTCACCGTCGGGAGTTAACAATGAGCAGTTCTTC.

The chain recombines TRBV30 with TRBJ1-3; TRBD1 might be the D (5 bases). CDR3 length: 16 residues. The germline gives CDR1 GTSNPN, CDR2 SVGIG (reference sequence). Trimming stripped 0 bases from V and 3 bases from J, with 15 bases between. CDR3 in DNA: TGTGCCTGGAGTGTACCCCAGCGGGACGTTGGAAACACCATATATTTT. Its protein is CAWSVPQRDVGNTIYF.

The CDR3 loop is CASSPEDSRHYGYTF. CDR3 nucleotide sequence: TGTGCCAGCTCACCTGAGGACAGCCGACACTATGGCTACACCTTC. V is TRBV18 and J is TRBJ1-2; possibly TRBD1 for D (6 bases). This CDR3 comprises 15 residues. Trimming pared 3 bases from V and 3 bases from J, leaving 14 bases between. The germline V gene has CDR1 KGHSH and CDR2 LQKENI.

The chain is built from TRBV7-9 and TRBJ2-1; maybe TRBD2 (6 bases). CDR1 is SEHNR, CDR2 FQNEAQ, per germline (reference sequence). This CDR3 region has 18 residues. The germline V and J ends were trimmed by 4 bases and 1 base, with 20 bases remaining between them. CDR3 coding DNA: TGTGCCAGCAGCTCCTCTACGCGTAGCGGTCCTTCCTACAATGAGCAGTTCTTC. Translation gives CASSSSTRSGPSYNEQFF.

This clone has a handful of counts. The rearrangement joins TRBV7-9 to TRBJ1-4, with 8 positions matching TRBD1. Germline-derived CDR1 and CDR2 are SEHNR and FQNEAQ (reference sequence). Trimming removed 5 bases from V and 7 bases from J; junction bases left unmatched: 6. There are 14 residues in the CDR3. CDR3 in amino acids: CASSAQGGVEKLFF. The CDR3 DNA is TGTGCCAGCAGCGCACAGGGGGGAGTTGAAAAACTGTTTTTT.

The rearrangement links TRBV12-3 or TRBV12-4 to TRBJ2-5, with no clear D. The V end was cut by 3 bases, the J end by 2 bases, with 7 bases between. The CDR3 covers 13 residues. In nucleotides, the CDR3 is TGTGCCAGCAGTTTGACTCATCAAGAGACCCAGTACTTC. The encoded protein is CASSLTHQETQYF.

A single count supports this clone. The chain recombines TRBV12-3 or TRBV12-4 with TRBJ2-1, with 9 nucleotides matching TRBD2. CDR3 length equals 13 residues. J was trimmed by 8 bases and V by 5 bases; bases with no gene match: 4. The CDR3 DNA is TGTGCCAGCAGTATCGGACTAGCGCATGAGCAGTTCTTC. Translating gives CASSIGLAHEQFF.